Listed below are T cell receptor beta chains from one sample, sequenced in a study of early T cells in non-severe SARS-CoV-2 infection. One entry per CDR3 protein results from TCRdb running MiXCR on the 5' RACE reads. This table holds some 64,000 distinct CDR3 sequences, under 14% found once. Sample: whole blood. Every receptor here comes from an adult who was a healthcare worker with PCR-confirmed SARS-CoV-2 infection or an uninfected control (not recorded which). Both conserved end residues are part of each CDR3.

J gene | CDR3 length | V gene | CDR3 protein
TRBJ2-5 | 16 | TRBV20-1 | CSAPGRLAGRGETQYF
TRBJ2-4 | 14 | TRBV3-1 | CASSLSLAKNIQYF
TRBJ1-5 | 16 | TRBV18 | CASSPTDSDSNQPQHF
TRBJ2-1 | 12 | TRBV5-5 | CASSPNYREQFF
TRBJ1-2 | 14 | TRBV19 | CASTLTRTGQGYTF
TRBJ1-4 | 12 | TRBV6-1 | CASSARGEKLFF
TRBJ2-3 | 13 | TRBV20-1 | CSATAGGIDTQYF
TRBJ2-5 | 13 | TRBV3-1 | CASSPRTGETQYF
TRBJ2-1 | 14 | TRBV7-9 | CASSLAGRGHEQFF
TRBJ2-1 | 14 | TRBV2 | CASLARGPANEQFF
TRBJ1-1 | 17 | TRBV20-1 | CSAEPGGRQSLSTEAFF
TRBJ1-4 | 14 | TRBV29-1 | CSLDGQSTNEKLFF
TRBJ1-1 | 13 | TRBV5-1 | CVSGFRENTEAFF
TRBJ2-5 | 13 | TRBV29-1 | CSAGGGGGETQYF
TRBJ2-7 | 14 | TRBV20-1 | CSARDRLASYEQYF
TRBJ1-2 | 16 | TRBV6-5 | CASRSGTGTANYGYTF
TRBJ2-2 | 15 | TRBV3-1 | CASSPGGRGTGELFF
TRBJ2-3 | 17 | TRBV7-9 | CASSSPRRAGRRDTQYF
TRBJ1-6 | 14 | TRBV29-1 | CSAGGGTGNSPLHF
TRBJ2-5 | 13 | TRBV12-3/TRBV12-4 | CASRGGGQETQYF
TRBJ2-3 | 17 | TRBV18 | CASSRPQTGAGTDTQYF
TRBJ1-2 | 12 | TRBV6-1 | CASSRGGYGYTF
TRBJ2-5 | 13 | TRBV10-2 | CASGGAGAETQYF
TRBJ1-6 | 14 | TRBV6-5 | CASSSSGKESPLHF
TRBJ2-3 | 16 | TRBV7-6 | CASSSGTSGGRGTQYF
TRBJ1-5 | 16 | TRBV6-5 | CASSYRAGGTNQPQHF
TRBJ2-7 | 14 | TRBV2 | CASSPGLASLEQYF
TRBJ2-5 | 15 | TRBV27 | CASSLSPSGVQTQYF
TRBJ2-1 | 19 | TRBV20-1 | CSARAFGTGVVSTYNEQFF
TRBJ1-4 | 15 | TRBV12-3/TRBV12-4 | CASSPQADVNEKLFF
TRBJ1-2 | 14 | TRBV10-2 | CASSRKAGEDGYTF
TRBJ1-1 | 10 | TRBV6-1 | CASKLTEAFF
TRBJ2-2 | 16 | TRBV9 | CASSLRGAGGTGELFF
TRBJ1-2 | 12 | TRBV7-6 | CASRGTGDGYTF
TRBJ2-5 | 11 | TRBV20-1 | CSVSGMGREDF
TRBJ2-1 | 18 | TRBV29-1 | CSVVRWTGRIISYNEQFF
TRBJ2-7 | 14 | TRBV9 | CASSADSQGNEQYF
TRBJ2-1 | 14 | TRBV10-1 | CASSESGHHNEQFF
TRBJ1-6 | 15 | TRBV7-9 | CASSRSEGGNSPLHF
TRBJ2-5 | 15 | TRBV7-2 | CASSLARKGQETQYF